Below are 25 T cell receptor beta chains sequenced from a single sample in a study of blood T cell repertoires in COVID-19. The repertoire was sequenced with immunoSEQ multiplex PCR; TCRdb's copy has only in-frame clones and lacks some. Of about 50,000 clones detected, roughly nine tenths appear once; the ten largest clones hold approximately 3%. Material: PBMCs or T cells enriched from blood (not recorded which). The receptors come from a woman in her forties or fifties who had recovered from COVID-19.

V is TRBV7-2 and J is TRBJ2-1; TRBD2 is a possible D gene (6 bases). Per the germline V gene, CDR1 is SGHTA and CDR2 is FQGNSA. V lost 3 bases and J lost 5, with 11 bases in between. CDR3 length equals 14 residues. The CDR3 loop reads CASSFKRVNNEQFF. The CDR3 coding sequence is TGTGCCAGCAGCTTCAAGCGGGTCAACAATGAGCAGTTCTTC.

A few counts support this clone. Here the CDR3 DNA reads TGTGCCAGCCGACAGGGTTCGGGAGATACGCAGTATTTT. Translation: CASRQGSGDTQYF. V usage is TRBV19 and J usage is TRBJ2-3, with 7 positions matching TRBD1. Germline lookup yields CDR1 LNHDA and CDR2 SQIVND (reference sequence). The CDR3 has 13 residues. Trimming took 9 bases from V and 5 from J; bases not matched to a gene: 8.

V gene TRBV28 combines with J gene TRBJ1-2; a possible D gene is TRBD1 (6 bases). The CDR3 is 15 residues long. The germline V and J ends were trimmed by 3 bases and 4 bases, with 15 bases remaining between them. Germline CDR1 is MDHEN and CDR2 is SYDVKM. The CDR3 DNA is TGTGCCAGCAGTTTGGGGACACTCCGGACCTATGGCTACACCTTC. The encoded protein is CASSLGTLRTYGYTF.

This clone appeared a single time. The CDR3 bases are TGTGCCAGCAGCTTAGCCTCCTTTGCGGGAGCGAAGACCCAGTACTTC. It translates to CASSLASFAGAKTQYF. This rearrangement joins TRBV11-2 to TRBJ2-5, with 7 bases identical to TRBD2. The ends lost 1 base at V and 6 bases at J; junction bases unmatched: 11. Germline lookup yields CDR1 SGHAT and CDR2 FQNNGV. The length of the CDR3 is 16 residues. The full variable domain, its missing parts supplied by reference TRBV11-2 and TRBJ2-5, is EAGVAQSPRYKIIEKRQSVAFWCNPISGHATLYWYQQILGQGPKLLIQFQNNGVVDDSQLPKDRFSAERLKGVDSTLKIQPAKLEDSAVYLCASSLASFAGAKTQYFGPGTRLLVL.

The V gene is TRBV6-2 or TRBV6-3, the J gene TRBJ1-1; unclear D gene. Between the trimmed V and J ends, which lost 6 bases and 8 bases, there was a span of 16 bases. The CDR3 sequence is 13 residues long. Looked up from germline, CDR1 is MNHEY and CDR2 is SVGEGT. The chain's CDR3 is CASSRGMQAEAFF. Written as DNA, the CDR3 is TGTGCCAGCAGCCGAGGGATGCAGGCGGAAGCTTTCTTT.

The chain links TRBV15 to TRBJ1-6; D is possibly TRBD1 (6 bases). Germline values: CDR1 LNHNV, CDR2 YYDKDF (reference sequence). This CDR3 is built from 15 residues. Trimming took off 3 bases at V and 14 bases at J, with 20 bases between the two ends. CDR3 protein: CATSRETGGGGTLHF. The DNA of the CDR3 is TGTGCCACCAGCAGGGAAACCGGAGGGGGAGGGACCCTCCACTTT.

V and J are TRBV5-4 and TRBJ2-4; 7 positions agree with TRBD1. Trimming removed 2 bases from V and 6 bases from J; junction bases left unmatched: 5. CDR3 length equals 14 residues. Germline CDR1 and CDR2: SGHNT and YYREEE (reference sequence). The CDR3 region is CASSLERTGNIQYF. In nucleotides, the CDR3 is TGTGCCAGCAGCTTAGAACGGACAGGAAACATTCAGTACTTC.

The chain has TRBV6-2 or TRBV6-3 and TRBJ1-5, with TRBD1 as a possible D gene (6 bases). This CDR3 has 14 amino acids. V gave up 6 bases and J gave up 1 base, with 10 bases separating them. Germline lookup yields CDR1 MNHEY and CDR2 SVGEGT. In nucleotides, the CDR3 is TGTGCCAGCAGCGTACAGGGAAGCAATCAGCCCCAGCATTTT. Translation gives CASSVQGSNQPQHF.

The genes are TRBV10-3 and TRBJ2-5; 8 nucleotides agree with TRBD2. The CDR3 extends over 14 amino acids. Per germline, CDR1 ENHRY and CDR2 SYGVKD. J lost 4 bases, V lost 3 bases, and 4 bases had no gene match. The CDR3 DNA sequence: TGTGCCATCAGTGACCCCCGGGGGGGAGAGACCCAGTACTTC. Its protein product is CAISDPRGGETQYF.

The chain employs TRBV13 and TRBJ1-1; D perhaps matches TRBD1 (5 bases). The germline V gene has CDR1 PRHDT and CDR2 FYEKMQ (reference sequence). V gave up 0 bases and J gave up 4 bases, with 15 bases separating them. This CDR3 has 16 residues. The CDR3 DNA reads TGTGCCAGCAGCTTAGGCCAGGGAGGTATGGGCACTGAAGCTTTCTTT. Its protein is CASSLGQGGMGTEAFF.

The CDR3 region has the DNA TGTGCCAGCAGCTTATCCCCAGGATCCCGCGGGACAGGGAACTATGGCTACACCTTC. It codes for CASSLSPGSRGTGNYGYTF. The chain has TRBV7-3 and TRBJ1-2, with TRBD1 matching 9 bases. Germline CDR1 is SGHTA and CDR2 is FQGTGA. Trimming took 2 bases from V and 2 from J; bases not matched to a gene: 15. The CDR3 runs 19 residues.

The chain has TRBV2 and TRBJ2-3; D may be TRBD2 (6 bases). CDR3 length equals 15 residues. V lost 5 bases to trimming and J lost 3 bases, with 15 bases between them. The germline gives CDR1 SNHLY, CDR2 FYNNEI. The CDR3 protein is CASSFWTTGTDTQYF. CDR3 DNA: TGTGCCAGCAGTTTTTGGACTACCGGAACAGATACGCAGTATTTT.

V gene TRBV18 combines with J gene TRBJ1-5; a possible D gene is TRBD1 (5 bases). Germline V gives CDR1 KGHSH, CDR2 LQKENI. The CDR3 runs 14 residues. Trimming left V 3 bases short and J 5 bases short, with 11 bases between. For the CDR3, the DNA is TGTGCCAGCTCACCGGACATACCGGATCAGCCCCAGCATTTT. Translated: CASSPDIPDQPQHF. The full variable domain, rest sourced from reference TRBV18 and TRBJ1-5, is NAGVMQNPRHLVRRRGQEARLRCSPMKGHSHVYWYRQLPEEGLKFMVYLQKENIIDESGMPKERFSAEFPKEGPSILRIQQVVRGDSAAYFCASSPDIPDQPQHFGDGTRLSIL.

CDR3 in amino acids: CASSLRAGGPNEQYF. In nucleotides, the CDR3 is TGTGCCAGCAGTTTAAGGGCAGGGGGACCCAACGAGCAGTACTTC. The chain has TRBV28 and TRBJ2-7, with 7 bases identical to TRBD1. The CDR3 runs to 15 residues. From germline, CDR1 is MDHEN and CDR2 SYDVKM. Germline trimming cut 2 bases from V and 5 bases from J; bases unmatched to any gene: 9.

The chain recombines TRBV2 with TRBJ1-5; D is ambiguous. The germline V gene encodes CDR1 SNHLY and CDR2 FYNNEI. This CDR3 is 12 amino acids long. Trimming stripped 6 bases from V and 9 bases from J, with 12 bases between. Here the CDR3 DNA reads TGTGCCAGCAGCCTGTCGATTAGGCCCCAGCATTTT. It is translated as CASSLSIRPQHF.

The chain recombines TRBV11-2 with TRBJ2-7; D remains unclear. V lost 5 bases, J lost 5 bases, and 13 bases lay in between. The CDR3 is 13 residues long. Per the germline V gene, CDR1 is SGHAT and CDR2 is FQNNGV. The chain's CDR3 is CASSPRYRDEQYF. The DNA for the CDR3 is TGTGCCAGCAGCCCCCGTTACCGGGACGAGCAGTACTTC.

The chain employs TRBV5-1 and TRBJ1-1; tentative D call: TRBD1 (6 bases). The CDR3 is made up of 14 amino acids. Between the trimmed V and J ends, which lost 4 bases and 11 bases, there was a span of 21 bases. CDR1 and CDR2 (germline): SGHRS, YFSETQ. The CDR3 spells CASSLRPGTRAAFF. CDR3 DNA sequence: TGCGCCAGCAGCCTCCGTCCCGGGACACGAGCTGCTTTCTTT.

V is TRBV5-1 and J is TRBJ2-3; maybe TRBD2 (5 bases). Germline values: CDR1 SGHRS, CDR2 YFSETQ. V gave up 4 bases and J gave up 1 base, with 22 bases separating them. This CDR3 has 18 residues. The CDR3 protein is CASSRSITRGMGTDTQYF. As DNA, the CDR3 is TGCGCCAGCAGCCGCTCAATCACTCGGGGTATGGGCACAGATACGCAGTATTTT.

V usage is TRBV18 and J usage is TRBJ2-3, with TRBD2 identical over 10 bases. V dropped 3 bases and J dropped 9; count of bases not matched to a gene: 12. CDR1 KGHSH and CDR2 LQKENI come from the germline V gene. The CDR3 covers 16 residues. CDR3 sequence: CASSPLAGVREATQYF. The CDR3 DNA is TGTGCCAGCTCACCCCTAGCGGGAGTTAGAGAAGCGACGCAGTATTTT.

This chain connects TRBV18 to TRBJ2-3; 8 bases fit TRBD1. The CDR3 has 17 amino acids. Germline V gene data show CDR1 as KGHSH and CDR2 as LQKENI. V gave up 4 bases and J gave up 0 bases; unmatched junction bases: 9. CDR3 protein: CASSQDRTGPSTDTQYF. The CDR3 region has the DNA TGTGCCAGCTCACAAGATCGGACAGGGCCTAGCACAGATACGCAGTATTTT.

J is TRBJ1-1 and V is TRBV7-9; 10 nucleotides match TRBD1. Germline V lookup: CDR1 SEHNR, CDR2 FQNEAQ (reference sequence). This CDR3 is built from 14 residues. V dropped 4 bases and J dropped 6; count of bases not matched to a gene: 5. CDR3 coding DNA: TGTGCCAGCAGCTCGACAGGGGGCGCCTCTGAAGCTTTCTTT. Its protein product is CASSSTGGASEAFF.

The J gene is TRBJ2-2, the V gene TRBV5-4, with TRBD2 matching 7 bases. The CDR3 totals 16 residues. From germline, CDR1 is SGHNT and CDR2 YYREEE (reference sequence). V lost 4 bases, J lost 4 bases, and 10 bases stayed unmatched. The CDR3 coding sequence is TGTGCCAGCAGCACCCCTAGCGGCAGTTTCACCGGGGAGCTGTTTTTT. Its translation is CASSTPSGSFTGELFF. The entire variable domain, with the rest obtained from reference TRBV5-4 and TRBJ2-2, is as follows: ETGVTQSPTHLIKTRGQQVTLRCSSQSGHNTVSWYQQALGQGPQFIFQYYREEENGRGNFPPRFSGLQFPNYSSELNVNALELDDSALYLCASSTPSGSFTGELFFGEGSRLTVL.

The chain joins TRBV19 to TRBJ1-5, with a weak D call TRBD1 (5 bases). Germline loops: CDR1 LNHDA, CDR2 SQIVND (reference sequence). V was trimmed by 1 base and J by 3 bases, leaving 10 bases between them. The CDR3 has 15 residues. The CDR3 sequence is CASSIGRGFNQPQHF. CDR3 nucleotides: TGTGCCAGTAGTATAGGGAGGGGATTCAATCAGCCCCAGCATTTT.

The chain recombines TRBV19 with TRBJ1-1; perhaps TRBD1 as D (5 bases). V shed 5 bases and J shed 3 bases, with 13 bases lying between them. Germline CDR1 reads LNHDA; CDR2 reads SQIVND (reference sequence). The CDR3 is 14 amino acids. CDR3 nucleotides: TGTGCCAGTAGTCTGCCCGCAGGGTACACTGAAGCTTTCTTT. Translation: CASSLPAGYTEAFF. Using reference TRBV19 and TRBJ1-1 for the parts outside the CDR3, the full variable domain is DGGITQSPKYLFRKEGQNVTLSCEQNLNHDAMYWYRQDPGQGLRLIYYSQIVNDFQKGDIAEGYSVSREKKESFPLTVTSAQKNPTAFYLCASSLPAGYTEAFFGQGTRLTVV.

The chain carries TRBV2 and TRBJ1-1, with 7 positions matching TRBD1. Trimming removed 4 bases from V and 0 bases from J; junction bases left unmatched: 2. Germline lookup yields CDR1 SNHLY and CDR2 FYNNEI. The CDR3 loop spans 14 amino acids. The CDR3 reads CASSGQGLNTEAFF. The CDR3 DNA reads TGTGCCAGCAGTGGACAGGGATTGAACACTGAAGCTTTCTTT.